This T cell receptor (beta chain) comes out of a study of response to subunit inactivated influenza vaccine. Findings of the study overall: Authors suggested seasonal influenza vaccinations each recruit few new T cells.

Trimming removed 4 bases from V and 3 bases from J, with 11 bases in between. The germline V gene has CDR1 SGHTS and CDR2 YDEGEE. This CDR3 is built from 14 residues. This clonotype has more than one count but fewer than ten. Its specificity is unknown. TCRdb processed the RT-PCR reads anew with MiXCR; each CDR3 protein has one entry. Of 550,000 to 800,000 distinct CDR3 sequences in the sample, approximately 14% were seen once. The TCR was taken from a man aged 50-59 years who received an inactivated influenza vaccine. The chain employs TRBV5-8 and TRBJ1-5; D uncertain. This material consisted of PBMCs from blood, taken 11 to 12 days after vaccination. This CDR3 is CASSNWDPNQPQHF. CDR3 nucleotides: TGTGCCAGCAGCAACTGGGATCCCAATCAGCCCCAGCATTTT. The entire variable domain, with the rest obtained from reference TRBV5-8 and TRBJ1-5, is as follows: EAGVTQSPTHLIKTRGQQATLRCSPISGHTSVYWYQQALGLGLQFLLWYDEGEERNRGNFPPRFSGRQFPNYSSELNVNALELEDSALYLCASSNWDPNQPQHFGDGTRLSIL.